Listed here is a single T cell receptor beta chain. What it binds is not known. Losses at the gene ends were 4 bases for V and 0 bases for J; bases not matched to a gene: 6. From germline, CDR1 is MNHEY and CDR2 SMNVEV (reference sequence). CDR3 size: 17 residues. This sample is drawn from a study of cytomegalovirus exposure and HLA in healthy donors. Study results and limitations: Previous analysis showed most TCR beta V segments were productive about 87% or about 30% of the time.

PCR amplification relied on 60 Vbeta primers (plus 13 Jbeta primers). TCRdb keeps only in-frame clones here, not all; method: immunoSEQ multiplex PCR. The sample has about 86,000 clones; about 71% are singletons. Sample: PBMCs. This sequence joins TRBV27 and TRBJ2-1; 10 bases map to TRBD2. This receptor was taken from a man in his 60s in good health and CMV-seronegative. CDR3 loop: CASSWEAGGVSYNEQFF. The DNA for the CDR3 is TGTGCCAGCAGTTGGGAAGCGGGGGGGGTCTCCTACAATGAGCAGTTCTTC.